Below are 6 T cell receptor beta chains sequenced from a single sample in a study of blood T cell repertoires in COVID-19. The assay was immunoSEQ multiplex PCR, and TCRdb's table has in-frame clones only and misses some. The sample holds about 380,000 clones; 85% to 90% are singletons and the top ten take around 1.2%. The sample consisted of PBMCs or T cells enriched from blood (not recorded which). The receptors were sampled from a woman under 30 who had recovered from COVID-19.

V is TRBV6-6 and J is TRBJ2-5; TRBD1 might be the D (5 bases). Trimming stripped 1 base from V and 2 bases from J, with 8 bases between. The CDR3 length is 14 residues. The V gene's germline CDR1 is MNHNY and CDR2 SVGAGI (reference sequence). The CDR3 loop is CASSYWTPQETQYF. For the CDR3, the DNA is TGTGCCAGCAGTTACTGGACACCGCAAGAGACCCAGTACTTC.

The chain recombines TRBV7-6 with TRBJ1-4; tentatively, D is TRBD1 (6 bases). The germline gives CDR1 SGHVS, CDR2 FNYEAQ. Trimming removed 4 bases from V and 4 bases from J, with 7 bases in between. The CDR3 length is 13 residues. The CDR3 coding sequence is TGTGCCAGCAGCTGGGGACATAATGAAAAACTGTTTTTT. This codes for CASSWGHNEKLFF.

This clone came up a few times. V usage is TRBV29-1 and J usage is TRBJ2-3; 9 nucleotides match TRBD1. Germline CDR1 and CDR2: SQVTM and ANQGSEA. CDR3 size: 14 residues. The ends lost 1 base at V and 1 base at J; junction bases unmatched: 0. The CDR3 DNA follows: TGCAGCGTTGAAGGGACAGGGGGCACAGATACGCAGTATTTT. This encodes CSVEGTGGTDTQYF.

This chain joins TRBV14 and TRBJ1-2; no reliable D call. CDR1 SGHDN and CDR2 FVKESK come from the germline V gene. The CDR3 extends over 16 amino acids. V dropped 3 bases and J dropped 4 bases, with 18 bases sitting between them. In nucleotides, the CDR3 is TGTGCCAGCAGCCAGGTTGAGGGCAGCCCTGGCTATGGCTACACCTTC. It translates to CASSQVEGSPGYGYTF.

The chain combines TRBV30 with TRBJ1-6; 7 nucleotides match TRBD1. The CDR3 is 14 amino acids. Germline assignment: CDR1 GTSNPN and CDR2 SVGIG (reference sequence). The V and J ends lost 2 bases and 7 bases, in that order; junction bases with no gene match: 5. CDR3 residues: CAWSHGTENSPLHF. CDR3 bases: TGTGCCTGGAGTCACGGGACAGAGAATTCACCCCTCCACTTT.

V and J are TRBV6-1 and TRBJ1-5; D gene ambiguous. V lost 2 bases to trimming and J lost 0 bases, with 20 bases between them. CDR3 length equals 19 residues. CDR1 MNHNS and CDR2 SASEGT come from the germline V gene. The CDR3 bases are TGTGCCAGCAGTGAAAGAATCGTAGAGGGCGCCTATAGCAATCAGCCCCAGCATTTT. It encodes CASSERIVEGAYSNQPQHF.